This TCR beta chain was obtained from a study of regulatory and conventional T cells in RAG deficiency. Clones were sequenced by immunoSEQ multiplex PCR, and TCRdb holds only the in-frame ones, with some missing. The sample records about 30,000 clones, about 96% being singletons. Trimming shortened V by 4 bases and J by 5 bases, and 20 bases separated the two germline ends. The CDR3 runs 16 residues. Germline V CDR1 and CDR2: LNHDA, SQIVND (reference sequence). The sorted conventional CD4+ T cells were CD25-low and CD127-high, with genomic DNA sequenced. Study-wide findings and caveats: Treg unique TCR beta sequences were approximately 99-fold fewer in Omenn syndrome and CID/AS patients than controls. In Omenn syndrome, Treg and Tconv repertoires overlapped >75%. In Omenn syndrome, sorted "Tregs" may be peripherally activated cells.

This clone showed up just once. Its antigen remains unidentified. The same sample was also used in a study of regulatory T cells. From that paper: The primer mix had 52 TRBV and 13 TRBJ primers.

J is TRBJ1-1 and V is TRBV19; TRBD1 is a possible D gene (5 bases). This clonotype was sampled from a human donor in good health. Sequencing input: CD25- CD4+ T cells sorted from blood. The chain's CDR3 is CASSTQGLPRRTEAFF. The CDR3 coding sequence is TGTGCCAGTAGTACCCAGGGACTTCCCCGGAGGACTGAAGCTTTCTTT.